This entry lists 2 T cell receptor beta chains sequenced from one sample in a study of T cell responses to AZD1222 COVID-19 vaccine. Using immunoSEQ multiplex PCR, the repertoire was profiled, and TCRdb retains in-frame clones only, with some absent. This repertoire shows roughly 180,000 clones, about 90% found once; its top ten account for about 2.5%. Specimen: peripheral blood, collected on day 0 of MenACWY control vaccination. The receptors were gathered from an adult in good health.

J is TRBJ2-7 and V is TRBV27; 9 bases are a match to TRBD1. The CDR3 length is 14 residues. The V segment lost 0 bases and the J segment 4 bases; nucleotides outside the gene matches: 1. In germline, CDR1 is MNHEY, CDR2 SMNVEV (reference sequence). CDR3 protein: CASSLSGTGYEQYF. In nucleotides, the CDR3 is TGTGCCAGCAGTTTATCAGGGACAGGGTACGAGCAGTACTTC.

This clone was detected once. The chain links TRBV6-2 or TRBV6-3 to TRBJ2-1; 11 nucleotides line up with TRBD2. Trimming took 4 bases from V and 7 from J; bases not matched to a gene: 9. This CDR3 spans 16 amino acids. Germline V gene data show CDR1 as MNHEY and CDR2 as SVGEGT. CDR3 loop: CASSSSSGGALNEQFF. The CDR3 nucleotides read TGTGCCAGCAGTTCCAGTAGCGGGGGGGCCCTAAATGAGCAGTTCTTC.